Described below is a single T cell receptor (beta chain) sequence and its context. Libraries were prepared by immunoSEQ multiplex PCR; TCRdb keeps only in-frame clonotypes and omits some of them. Altogether approximately 110,000 clones are present, 75% to 95% being singletons, with the ten largest covering roughly 1.5%. Trimming pared 4 bases from V and 8 bases from J, leaving 15 bases between. Looked up from germline, CDR1 is SGHNT and CDR2 is YYREEE (reference sequence). The CDR3 loop spans 13 amino acids. The sample belongs to a study of T cells after somatic rescue of genetic block. The chain carries TRBV5-4 and TRBJ1-1; D perhaps matches TRBD1 (5 bases). The clonotype originates from a woman under 30. Sequencing was performed on peripheral blood mononuclear cells (PBMCs). CDR3 coding DNA: TGTGCCAGCAGCCCGGTTTGGGGGAGAGAAGCTTTCTTT. Its protein is CASSPVWGREAFF.